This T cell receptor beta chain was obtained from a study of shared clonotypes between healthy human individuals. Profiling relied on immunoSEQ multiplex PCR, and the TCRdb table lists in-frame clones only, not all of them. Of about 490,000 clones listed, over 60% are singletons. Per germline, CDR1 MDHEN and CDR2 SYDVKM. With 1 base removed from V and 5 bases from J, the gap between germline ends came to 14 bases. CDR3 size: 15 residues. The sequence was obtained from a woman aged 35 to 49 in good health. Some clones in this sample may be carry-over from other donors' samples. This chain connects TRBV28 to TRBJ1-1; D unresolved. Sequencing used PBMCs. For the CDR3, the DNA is TGTGCCAGCAGTTTATACACGAGTGTAGGGACTGAAGCTTTCTTT. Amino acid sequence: CASSLYTSVGTEAFF.